This TCR beta chain came from a study of T cell clonotyping in hematopoietic cell transplantation. The time point denotes: recipient sample about 28 days before transplant, after cytoreduction. The assay was immunoSEQ multiplex PCR, and TCRdb's table has in-frame clones only and misses some. The sample lists around 80,000 clones; about 95% were seen once. In the case of this clone: Antigen: not known.

Findings and caveats of the study: Graft donor and pretransplant recipient Inverse Simpson Index values predicted broader posttransplant TCR diversity. CD4 and CD8 repertoire contributions could not be separated without sorting.

V trimming: 4 bases; J trimming: 1 base; junction bases outside the gene matches: 3. The germline V gene encodes CDR1 LGHNA and CDR2 YNFKEQ. This CDR3 region has 15 residues. The sample here was peripheral blood mononuclear cells, taken before stem cell transplant. This sequence joins TRBV4-2 and TRBJ2-2, with TRBD2 matching over 7 bases. The origin of this receptor is a woman aged 50 to 65 with acute myeloid leukemia. Some clones in this sample may be carry-over from other donors' samples. The CDR3 nucleotides read TGTGCCAGCAGCCCTCAGCGGGGGAACACCGGGGAGCTGTTTTTT. Translating it yields CASSPQRGNTGELFF.